This T cell receptor (beta chain) was recovered during a study of PD-L1 blockade in urothelial cancer. Looking at the study overall: Among blood samples, the median T cell count was some 140,000.

Time point of the sample: pretreatment peripheral blood. Germline V gene lookup returns CDR1 SEHNR and CDR2 FQNEAQ (reference sequence). The CDR3 is made up of 14 amino acids. J lost 6 bases, V lost 3 bases, and 3 bases had no gene match. The method was immunoSEQ multiplex PCR; TCRdb's version includes in-frame clones alone and lacks a portion of them. The sample lists about 56,000 clones; over 75% were seen once. The source was PBMCs, collected around atezolizumab (anti-PD-L1) treatment. This chain joins TRBV7-9 and TRBJ2-1; 9 bases fit TRBD2. The sequence was collected from a man aged 70-80 years with urothelial cancer. CDR3 sequence reads: CASSFGGRGNEQFF. CDR3 DNA: TGTGCCAGCAGCTTTGGCGGGAGGGGCAATGAGCAGTTCTTC.